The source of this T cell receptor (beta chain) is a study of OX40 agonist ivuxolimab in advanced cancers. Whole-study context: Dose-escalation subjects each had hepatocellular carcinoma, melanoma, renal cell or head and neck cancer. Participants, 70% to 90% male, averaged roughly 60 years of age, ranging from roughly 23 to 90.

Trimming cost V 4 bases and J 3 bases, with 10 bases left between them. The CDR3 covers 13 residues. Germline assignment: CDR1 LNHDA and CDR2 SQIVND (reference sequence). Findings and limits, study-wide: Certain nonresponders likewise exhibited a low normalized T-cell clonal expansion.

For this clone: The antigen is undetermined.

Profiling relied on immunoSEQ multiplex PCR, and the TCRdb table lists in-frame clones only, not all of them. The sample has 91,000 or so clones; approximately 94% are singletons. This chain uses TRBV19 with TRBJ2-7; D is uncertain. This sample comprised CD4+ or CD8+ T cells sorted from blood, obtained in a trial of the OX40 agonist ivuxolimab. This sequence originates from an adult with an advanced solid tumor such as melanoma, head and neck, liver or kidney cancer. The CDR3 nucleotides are TGTGCCAGTAGTAGGGGTGGCGGCTACGAGCAGTACTTC. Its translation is CASSRGGGYEQYF.